These 10 T cell receptor beta chains came from one sample sequenced in a study of response to subunit inactivated influenza vaccine. TCRdb reprocessed the RT-PCR reads via MiXCR and lists one record per CDR3 protein. The table lists a few hundred thousand distinct CDR3 sequences, roughly 12% of them singletons. This sample was shared with a second study, whose subject was T cells expressing NK-cell markers. That source adds: Synthesis of TCR beta cDNA relied on 5'RACE template switching carrying UMIs.

The sample here was PBMCs from blood, taken on the day of vaccination. These receptors were obtained from a man aged 45 to 65 who received an inactivated influenza vaccine.

The chain uses TRBV7-6 and TRBJ2-1; D call uncertain. This CDR3 is 14 amino acids long. Germline CDR1 SGHVS, CDR2 FNYEAQ. V shed 2 bases and J shed 9 bases, with 14 bases lying between them. The CDR3, as DNA: TGTGCCAGCAGCTTATCTCTTGGAGTTTTTGAGCAGTTCTTC. It yields the protein CASSLSLGVFEQFF.

Notes on this clonotype: Mismatch with germline at one junction end may stem from a read error. This sequence joins TRBV27 and TRBJ2-7; the match to TRBD1 covers 8 bases. The CDR3 extends over 16 amino acids. Germline V gives CDR1 MNHEY, CDR2 SMNVEV (reference sequence). CDR3 coding DNA: TGTGCCAGCAGTCCGTTCCCGAGAGGACAGGGCCTCGGGGAACACTTC. This gives the protein CASSPFPRGQGLGEHF.

J is TRBJ2-1 and V is TRBV12-3 or TRBV12-4; 9 positions agree with TRBD2. With V trimmed by 4 bases and J by 4 bases, 5 bases remained unmatched. This CDR3 has 15 amino acids. Here the CDR3 reads CASSWGGGGYNEQFF. The CDR3 coding sequence is TGTGCCAGCAGTTGGGGCGGGGGGGGATACAATGAGCAGTTCTTC.

This clonotype has just a few counts. The CDR3 protein is CSAGSGRAGDTQYF. The CDR3 nucleotides read TGCAGTGCTGGTAGCGGGAGGGCCGGAGATACGCAGTATTTT. The rearrangement links TRBV20-1 to TRBJ2-3, with 11 nucleotides matching TRBD2. Germline CDR1 is DFQATT and CDR2 is SNEGSKA (reference sequence). Losses at the gene ends were 5 bases for V and 5 bases for J; bases not matched to a gene: 6. The CDR3 spans 14 residues.

The chain recombines TRBV28 with TRBJ1-4, with D possibly being TRBD1 (6 bases). This CDR3 spans 13 amino acids. Between the trimmed V and J ends, which lost 6 bases and 7 bases, there was a span of 12 bases. Germline lookup yields CDR1 MDHEN and CDR2 SYDVKM. The CDR3 bases are TGTGCCAGCAGATTGGGACAACTTGAAAAACTGTTTTTT. This sequence encodes CASRLGQLEKLFF.

This clonotype was counted at least ten times. This chain links TRBV20-1 with TRBJ2-2; D gene ambiguous. Germline V gene sequence: CDR1 DFQATT, CDR2 SNEGSKA (reference sequence). There are 14 residues in the CDR3. Trimming pared 5 bases from V and 2 bases from J, leaving 12 bases between. CDR3 sequence: CSARLRQNTGELFF. DNA of the CDR3: TGCAGTGCTCGACTCCGACAAAACACCGGGGAGCTGTTTTTT.

This clonotype has ten or more counts. The chain is built from TRBV7-2 and TRBJ2-5; 7 bases fit TRBD2. From germline, CDR1 is SGHTA and CDR2 FQGNSA. The CDR3 is 13 amino acids. The junction had 4 bases not matched to a gene; V was cut back by 4 bases and J by 5 bases. The CDR3 DNA sequence: TGTGCCAGCAGCTCCGGACTAGTGGAGACCCAGTACTTC. Its translation: CASSSGLVETQYF.

This clonotype turned up a few times. This chain links TRBV29-1 with TRBJ2-5; D may be TRBD2 (5 bases). The germline V gene has CDR1 SQVTM and CDR2 ANQGSEA. The V gene lost 3 bases and the J gene lost 5 bases, with 7 bases spanning the gap. This CDR3 has 11 residues. The CDR3 nucleotides are TGCAGCGTTGACCAGCGGGAGACCCAGTACTTC. This translates into CSVDQRETQYF.

This clonotype was observed a handful of times. One end of the junction varies from germline; a read error may be responsible. V gene TRBV20-1 combines with J gene TRBJ2-3; D possibly matches TRBD1 or TRBD2 (5 bases each). Per germline, CDR1 DFQATT and CDR2 SNEGSKA (reference sequence). The CDR3 sequence is 12 residues long. The DNA for the CDR3 is TGCAGTGCCAGAGGGGCCCGGGATACGCAGTATTTT. Translation gives CSARGARDTQYF.

The J gene is TRBJ2-5, the V gene TRBV20-1, with TRBD2 as a possible D gene (7 bases). The CDR3 sequence is 14 residues long. Germline CDR1 reads DFQATT; CDR2 reads SNEGSKA (reference sequence). As DNA, the CDR3 is TGCAGCTCCCTGGGAGGGGGGGGGATCGAGACCCAGTACTTC. Its protein is CSSLGGGGIETQYF.